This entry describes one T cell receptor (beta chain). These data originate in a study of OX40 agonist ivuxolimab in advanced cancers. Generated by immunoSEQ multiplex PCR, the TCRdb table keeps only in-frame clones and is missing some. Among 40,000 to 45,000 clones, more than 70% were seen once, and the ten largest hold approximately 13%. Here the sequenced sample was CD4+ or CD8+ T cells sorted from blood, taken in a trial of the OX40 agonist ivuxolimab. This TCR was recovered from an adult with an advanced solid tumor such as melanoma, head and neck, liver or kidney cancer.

CDR3 amino acids: CASSLGAGYYEQYF. CDR3 in DNA: TGTGCCAGCAGTTTAGGGGCAGGGTACTACGAGCAGTACTTC. This chain links TRBV6-6 with TRBJ2-5; tentative D call: TRBD1 (5 bases). The J call is in doubt because the DNA end fits TRBJ2-7 better. The CDR3 sequence is 14 residues long. Germline V CDR1 and CDR2: MNHNY, SVGAGI (reference sequence).